This T cell receptor (beta chain) was captured by sequencing in a study of CD8+CD57+ T cells in acquired aplastic anemia. CDR3 and TCR beta VDJ profiling relied on genomic DNA as the template. TCRdb re-analysed the reads in MiXCR, keeping a single row per CDR3 protein. Of roughly 180,000 distinct CDR3 sequences in the sample, approximately 45% were seen once. Germline values: CDR1 LNHDA, CDR2 SQIVND (reference sequence). This CDR3 contains 17 residues. This clonotype showed up just once. The junction departs from germline at one end; a sequencing error may be responsible. The genes are TRBV19 and TRBJ2-6; maybe TRBD1 (5 bases). The origin of this receptor is a human donor in good health. The source material was sorted CD4+, CD8+, or CD8+CD57+ T cells (not recorded which) from PBMCs. CDR3 in amino acids: CASSIRQGRPGANVLTF. DNA for the CDR3: TGTGCCAGTAGTATTAGGCAGGGAAGGCCTGGGGCTAACGTCCTGACTTTC.